This T cell receptor (beta chain) was sequenced for a study of breast tumors, draining lymph nodes, adjacent tissues. Findings of the study overall: The data were judged consistent with most tumor T cells coming from lymph node and expanding in tumor.

The V end lost 5 bases, the J end lost 8 bases, and 16 bases lay between the germline ends. CDR1 is SGHDT and CDR2 is YYEEEE in the germline V gene. There are 13 residues in the CDR3. This clonotype was recorded at least ten times. Antigen unknown. TCRdb reprocessed the multiplex PCR reads with MiXCR, giving one entry per CDR3 protein. This sample has nearly 200,000 distinct CDR3 sequences, with approximately 33% found just once. Axillary draining lymph nodes of breast cancer patients supplied the node samples. The chain combines TRBV5-6 with TRBJ1-2, with D perhaps matching TRBD1 (5 bases). The receptor was derived from a female donor with breast cancer. Some clones in this sample may be carry-over from other donors' samples. Sequencing was carried out using axillary lymph node tissue. The CDR3 loop reads CASSDDPGEGYTF. DNA of the CDR3: TGTGCCAGCAGTGACGACCCGGGGGAAGGCTACACCTTC.